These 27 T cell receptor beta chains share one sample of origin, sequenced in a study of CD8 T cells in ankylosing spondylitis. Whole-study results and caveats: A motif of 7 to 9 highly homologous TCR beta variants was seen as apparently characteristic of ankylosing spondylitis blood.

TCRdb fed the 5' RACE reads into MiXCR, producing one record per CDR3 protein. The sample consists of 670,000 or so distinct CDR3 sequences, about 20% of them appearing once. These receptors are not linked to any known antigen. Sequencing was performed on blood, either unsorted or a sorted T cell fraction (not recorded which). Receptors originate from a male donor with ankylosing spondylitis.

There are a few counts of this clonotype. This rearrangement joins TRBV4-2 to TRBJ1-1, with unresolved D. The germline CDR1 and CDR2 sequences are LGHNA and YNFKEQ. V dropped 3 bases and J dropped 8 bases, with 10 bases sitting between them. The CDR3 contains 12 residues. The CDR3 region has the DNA TGTGCCAGCAGCCATAGGCGGGGAGAAGCTTTCTTT. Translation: CASSHRRGEAFF.

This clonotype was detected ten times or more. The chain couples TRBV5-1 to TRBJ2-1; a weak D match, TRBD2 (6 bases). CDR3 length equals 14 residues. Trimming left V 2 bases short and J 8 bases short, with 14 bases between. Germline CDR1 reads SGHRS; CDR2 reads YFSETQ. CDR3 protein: CASSFGGMWDEQFF. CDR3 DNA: TGCGCCAGCAGCTTCGGCGGGATGTGGGATGAGCAGTTCTTC.

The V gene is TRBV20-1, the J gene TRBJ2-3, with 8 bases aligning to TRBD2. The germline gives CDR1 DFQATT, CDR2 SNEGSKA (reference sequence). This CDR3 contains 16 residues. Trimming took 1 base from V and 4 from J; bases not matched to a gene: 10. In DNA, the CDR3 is TGCAGTGCTAGAGGTGGGACTAGAAGGAGCCCAGATACGCAGTATTTT. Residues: CSARGGTRRSPDTQYF.

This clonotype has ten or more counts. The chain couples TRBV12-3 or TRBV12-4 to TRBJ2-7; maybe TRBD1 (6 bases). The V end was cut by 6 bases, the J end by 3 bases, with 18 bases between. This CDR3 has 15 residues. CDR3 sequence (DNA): TGTGCCAGCAGGCCACAGGGAATCTCGAGCTACGAGCAGTACTTC. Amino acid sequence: CASRPQGISSYEQYF.

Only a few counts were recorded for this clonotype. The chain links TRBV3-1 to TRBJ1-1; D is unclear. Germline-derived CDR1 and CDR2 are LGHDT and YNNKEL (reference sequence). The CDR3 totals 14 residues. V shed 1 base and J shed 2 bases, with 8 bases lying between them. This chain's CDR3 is CASSQGETNTEAFF. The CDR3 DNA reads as TGTGCCAGCAGCCAAGGGGAAACCAACACTGAAGCTTTCTTT.

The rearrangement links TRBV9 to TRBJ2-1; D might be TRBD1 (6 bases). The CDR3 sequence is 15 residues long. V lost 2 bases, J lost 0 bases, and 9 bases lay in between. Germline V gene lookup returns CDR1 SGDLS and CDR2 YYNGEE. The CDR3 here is CASSVSGDSYNEQFF. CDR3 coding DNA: TGTGCCAGCAGCGTCTCAGGGGACTCCTACAATGAGCAGTTCTTC.

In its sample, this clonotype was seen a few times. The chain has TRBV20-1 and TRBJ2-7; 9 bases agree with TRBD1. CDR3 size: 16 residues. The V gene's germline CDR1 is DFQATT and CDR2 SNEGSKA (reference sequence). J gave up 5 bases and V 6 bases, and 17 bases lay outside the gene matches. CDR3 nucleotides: TGCAGTGCGTACCTTATGGGGGGACAGGGTGACCACGAGCAGTACTTC. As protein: CSAYLMGGQGDHEQYF.

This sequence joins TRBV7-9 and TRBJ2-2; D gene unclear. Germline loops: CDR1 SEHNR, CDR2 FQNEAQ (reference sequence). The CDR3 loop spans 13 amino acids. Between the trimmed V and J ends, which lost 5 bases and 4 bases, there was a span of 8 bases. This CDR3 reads CASSPWVTGELFF. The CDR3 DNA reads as TGTGCCAGCAGCCCGTGGGTCACCGGGGAGCTGTTTTTT. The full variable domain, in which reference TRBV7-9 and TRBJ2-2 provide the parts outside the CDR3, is DTGVSQNPRHKITKRGQNVTFRCDPISEHNRLYWYRQTLGQGPEFLTYFQNEAQLEKSRLLSDRFSAERPKGSFSTLEIQRTEQGDSAMYLCASSPWVTGELFFGEGSRLTVL.

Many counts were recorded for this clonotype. The DNA of the CDR3 is TGCAGCGTGAACCCAATCGGCGGAGGGGTGAACACTGAAGCTTTCTTT. As protein: CSVNPIGGGVNTEAFF. The V gene is TRBV29-1, the J gene TRBJ1-1, with D possibly being TRBD1 (5 bases). V lost 6 bases, J lost 0 bases, and 20 bases lay in between. Germline-derived CDR1 and CDR2 are SQVTM and ANQGSEA. The CDR3 has 16 amino acids.

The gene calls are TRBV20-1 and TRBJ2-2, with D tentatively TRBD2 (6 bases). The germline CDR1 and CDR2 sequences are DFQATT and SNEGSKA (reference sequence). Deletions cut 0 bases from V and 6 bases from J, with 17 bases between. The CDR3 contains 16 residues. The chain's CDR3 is CSARDPGRRRAGELFF. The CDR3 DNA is TGCAGTGCTAGAGACCCGGGACGCCGGAGGGCCGGGGAGCTGTTTTTT.

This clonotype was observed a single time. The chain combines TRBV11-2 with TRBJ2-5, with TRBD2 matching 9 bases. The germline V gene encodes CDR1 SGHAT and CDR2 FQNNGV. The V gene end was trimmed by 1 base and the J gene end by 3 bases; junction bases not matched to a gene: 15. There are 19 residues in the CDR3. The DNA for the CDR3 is TGTGCCAGCAGCTTAGTTTCGTTTGGAGCGGGGGGACCTAAAGAGACCCAGTACTTC. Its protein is CASSLVSFGAGGPKETQYF.

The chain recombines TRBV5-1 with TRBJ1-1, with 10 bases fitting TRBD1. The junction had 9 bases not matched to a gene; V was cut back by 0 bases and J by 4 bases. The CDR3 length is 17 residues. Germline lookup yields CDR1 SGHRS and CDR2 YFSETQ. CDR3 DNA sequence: TGCGCCAGCAGCTTGGGGCGAGACAGGGGGCGCGTCACTGAAGCTTTCTTT. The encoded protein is CASSLGRDRGRVTEAFF.

CDR3 nucleotide sequence: TGTGCCAGCAGTTATAGTTCCGGGGGGTCCACCTACGAGCAGTACTTC. This gives the protein CASSYSSGGSTYEQYF. This chain joins TRBV6-5 and TRBJ2-7; TRBD2 matches 7 bases. The CDR3 has 16 residues. With V trimmed by 3 bases and J by 2 bases, 10 bases remained unmatched. Germline-derived CDR1 and CDR2 are MNHEY and SVGAGI.

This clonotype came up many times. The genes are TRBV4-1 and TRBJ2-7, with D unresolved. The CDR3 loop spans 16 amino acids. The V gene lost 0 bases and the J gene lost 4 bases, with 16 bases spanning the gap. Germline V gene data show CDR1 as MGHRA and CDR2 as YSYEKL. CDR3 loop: CASSQDTHPENYEQYF. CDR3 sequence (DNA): TGCGCCAGCAGCCAAGATACCCACCCCGAAAATTACGAGCAGTACTTC.

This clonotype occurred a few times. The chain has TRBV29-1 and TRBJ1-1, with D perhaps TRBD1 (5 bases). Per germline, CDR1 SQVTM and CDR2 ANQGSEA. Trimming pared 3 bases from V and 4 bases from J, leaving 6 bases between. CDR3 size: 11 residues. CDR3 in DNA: TGCAGCGTTGATCAGGGCACTGAAGCTTTCTTT. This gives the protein CSVDQGTEAFF.

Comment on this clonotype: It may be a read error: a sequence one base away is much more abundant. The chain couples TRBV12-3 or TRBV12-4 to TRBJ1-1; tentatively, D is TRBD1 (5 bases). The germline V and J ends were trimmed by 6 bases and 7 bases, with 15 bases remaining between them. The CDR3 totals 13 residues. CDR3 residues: CASSPRGMREAFF. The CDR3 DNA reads TGTGCCAGCAGCCCCCGGGGGATGCGTGAAGCTTTCTTT.

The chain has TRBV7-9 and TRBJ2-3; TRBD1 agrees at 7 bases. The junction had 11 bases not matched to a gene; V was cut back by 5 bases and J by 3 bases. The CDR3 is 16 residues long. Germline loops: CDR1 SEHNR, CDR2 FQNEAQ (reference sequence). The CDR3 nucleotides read TGTGCCAGCAGCCCTCGGATAGGGGGCTCGACAGATACGCAGTATTTT. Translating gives CASSPRIGGSTDTQYF.

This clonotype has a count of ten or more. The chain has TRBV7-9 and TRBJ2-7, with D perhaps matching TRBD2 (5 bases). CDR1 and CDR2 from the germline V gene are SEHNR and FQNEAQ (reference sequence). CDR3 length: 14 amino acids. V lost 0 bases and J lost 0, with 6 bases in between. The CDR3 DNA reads TGTGCCAGCAGCTTAGCCGGGGACTCCTACGAGCAGTACTTC. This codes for CASSLAGDSYEQYF.

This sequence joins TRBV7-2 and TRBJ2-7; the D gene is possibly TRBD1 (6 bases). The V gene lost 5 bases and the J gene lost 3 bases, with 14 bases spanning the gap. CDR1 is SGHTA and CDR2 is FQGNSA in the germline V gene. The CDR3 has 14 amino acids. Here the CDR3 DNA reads TGTGCCAGCAGCCCATCGCCGGACAGCTACGAGCAGTACTTC. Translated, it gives CASSPSPDSYEQYF.

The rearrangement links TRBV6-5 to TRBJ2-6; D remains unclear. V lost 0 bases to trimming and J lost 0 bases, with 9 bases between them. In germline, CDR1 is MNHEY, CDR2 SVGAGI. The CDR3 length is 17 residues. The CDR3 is CASSYSDVPSGANVLTF. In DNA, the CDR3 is TGTGCCAGCAGTTACTCTGACGTACCCTCTGGGGCCAACGTCCTGACTTTC.

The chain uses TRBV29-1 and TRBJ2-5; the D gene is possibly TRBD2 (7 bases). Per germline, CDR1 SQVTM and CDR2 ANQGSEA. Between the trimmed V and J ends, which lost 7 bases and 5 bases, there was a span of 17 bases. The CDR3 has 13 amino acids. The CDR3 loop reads CSAGGLLGETQYF. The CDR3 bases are TGCAGCGCCGGGGGGCTCCTCGGTGAGACCCAGTACTTC.

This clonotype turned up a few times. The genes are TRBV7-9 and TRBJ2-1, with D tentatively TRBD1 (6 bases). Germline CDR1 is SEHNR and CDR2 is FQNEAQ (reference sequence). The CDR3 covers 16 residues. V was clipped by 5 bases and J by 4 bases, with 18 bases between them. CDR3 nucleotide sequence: TGTGCCAGCAGCCTCCTCGGGACACAATATTACAATGAGCAGTTCTTC. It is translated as CASSLLGTQYYNEQFF.

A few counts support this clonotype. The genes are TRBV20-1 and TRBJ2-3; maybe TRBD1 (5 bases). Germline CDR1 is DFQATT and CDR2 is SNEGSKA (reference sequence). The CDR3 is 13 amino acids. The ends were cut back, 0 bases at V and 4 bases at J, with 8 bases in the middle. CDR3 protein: CSAREQESDTQYF. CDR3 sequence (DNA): TGCAGTGCTAGAGAACAGGAGTCAGATACGCAGTATTTT.

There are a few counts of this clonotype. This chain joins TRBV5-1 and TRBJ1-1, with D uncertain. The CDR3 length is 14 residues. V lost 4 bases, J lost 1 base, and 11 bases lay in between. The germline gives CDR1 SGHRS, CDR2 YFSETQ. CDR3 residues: CASSNPGSNTEAFF. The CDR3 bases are TGCGCCAGCAGCAACCCCGGGTCGAACACTGAAGCTTTCTTT. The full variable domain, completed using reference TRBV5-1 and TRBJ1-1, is KAGVTQTPRYLIKTRGQQVTLSCSPISGHRSVSWYQQTPGQGLQFLFEYFSETQRNKGNFPGRFSGRQFSNSRSEMNVSTLELGDSALYLCASSNPGSNTEAFFGQGTRLTVV.

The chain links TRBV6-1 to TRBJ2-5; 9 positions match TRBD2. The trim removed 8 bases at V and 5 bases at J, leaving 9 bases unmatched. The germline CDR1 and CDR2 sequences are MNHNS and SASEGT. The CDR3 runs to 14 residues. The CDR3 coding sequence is TGTGCCAGCCTCCCTGCGGGGGGGAAGGAGACCCAGTACTTC. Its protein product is CASLPAGGKETQYF.

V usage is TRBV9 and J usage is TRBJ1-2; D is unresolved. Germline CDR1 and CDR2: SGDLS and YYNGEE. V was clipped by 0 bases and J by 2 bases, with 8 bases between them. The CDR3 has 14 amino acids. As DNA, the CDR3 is TGTGCCAGCAGCGTAGGAGGCACCAACTATGGCTACACCTTC. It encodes CASSVGGTNYGYTF. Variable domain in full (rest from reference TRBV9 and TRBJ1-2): DSGVTQTPKHLITATGQRVTLRCSPRSGDLSVYWYQQSLDQGLQFLIQYYNGEERAKGNILERFSAQQFPDLHSELNLSSLELGDSALYFCASSVGGTNYGYTFGSGTRLTVV.

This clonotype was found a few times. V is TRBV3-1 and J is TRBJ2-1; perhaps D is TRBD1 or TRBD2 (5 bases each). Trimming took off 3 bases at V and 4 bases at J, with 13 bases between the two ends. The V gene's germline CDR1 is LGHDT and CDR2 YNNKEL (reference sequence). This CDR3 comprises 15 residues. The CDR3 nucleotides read TGTGCCAGCAGCCACACCCTAGAGGGGTACAATGAGCAGTTCTTC. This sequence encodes CASSHTLEGYNEQFF.